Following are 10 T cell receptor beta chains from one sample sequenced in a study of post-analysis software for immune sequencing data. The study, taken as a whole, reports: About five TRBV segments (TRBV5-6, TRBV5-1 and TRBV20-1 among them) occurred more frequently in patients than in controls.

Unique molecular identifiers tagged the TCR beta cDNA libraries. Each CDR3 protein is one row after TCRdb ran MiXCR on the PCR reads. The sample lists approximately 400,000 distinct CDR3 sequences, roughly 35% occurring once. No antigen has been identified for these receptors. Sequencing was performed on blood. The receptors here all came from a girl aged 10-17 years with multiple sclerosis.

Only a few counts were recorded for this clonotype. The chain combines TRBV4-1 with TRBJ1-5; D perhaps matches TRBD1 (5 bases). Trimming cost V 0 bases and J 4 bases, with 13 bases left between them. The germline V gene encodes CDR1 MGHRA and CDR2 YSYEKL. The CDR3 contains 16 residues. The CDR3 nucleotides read TGCGCCAGCAGCCAAGATGGGGACTGGGGGAATCAGCCCCAGCATTTT. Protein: CASSQDGDWGNQPQHF.

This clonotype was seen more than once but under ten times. Here the CDR3 reads CSASSLAGPVADTQYF. DNA of the CDR3: TGCAGTGCTAGTTCCCTAGCGGGGCCCGTAGCAGATACGCAGTATTTT. The chain combines TRBV20-1 with TRBJ2-3; 9 bases match TRBD2. Trimming took 3 bases from V and 4 from J; bases not matched to a gene: 11. The CDR3 has 16 amino acids. Germline V lookup: CDR1 DFQATT, CDR2 SNEGSKA (reference sequence).

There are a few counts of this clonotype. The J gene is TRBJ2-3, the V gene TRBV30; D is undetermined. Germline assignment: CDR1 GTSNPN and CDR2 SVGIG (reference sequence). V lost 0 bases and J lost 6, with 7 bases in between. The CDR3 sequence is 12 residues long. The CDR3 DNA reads TGTGCCTGGAGTGTCTCCGGGGATACGCAGTATTTT. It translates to CAWSVSGDTQYF. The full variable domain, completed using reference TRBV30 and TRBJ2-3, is SQTIHQWPATLVQPVGSPLSLECTVEGTSNPNLYWYRQAAGRGLQLLFYSVGIGQISSEVPQNLSASRPQDRQFILSSKKLLLSDSGFYLCAWSVSGDTQYFGPGTRLTVL.

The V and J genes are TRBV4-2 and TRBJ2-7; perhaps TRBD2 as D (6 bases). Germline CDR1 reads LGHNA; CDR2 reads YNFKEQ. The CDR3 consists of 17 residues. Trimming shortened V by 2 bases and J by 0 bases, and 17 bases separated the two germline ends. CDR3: CASSQFAGSMSSYEQYF. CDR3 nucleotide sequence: TGTGCCAGCAGCCAATTCGCGGGATCCATGAGCTCCTACGAGCAGTACTTC.

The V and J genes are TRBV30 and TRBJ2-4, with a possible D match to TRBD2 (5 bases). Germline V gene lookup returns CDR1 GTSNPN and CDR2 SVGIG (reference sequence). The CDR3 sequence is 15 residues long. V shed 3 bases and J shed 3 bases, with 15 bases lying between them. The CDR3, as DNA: TGTGCCTGGAGGGATCTACGGAGGTTCAAAAACATTCAGTACTTC. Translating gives CAWRDLRRFKNIQYF.

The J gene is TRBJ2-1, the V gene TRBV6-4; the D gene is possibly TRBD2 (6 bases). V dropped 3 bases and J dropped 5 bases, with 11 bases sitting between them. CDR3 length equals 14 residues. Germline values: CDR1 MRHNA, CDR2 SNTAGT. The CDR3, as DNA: TGTGCCAGCAGTGATCTAGCGCGGAACAATGAGCAGTTCTTC. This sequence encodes CASSDLARNNEQFF.

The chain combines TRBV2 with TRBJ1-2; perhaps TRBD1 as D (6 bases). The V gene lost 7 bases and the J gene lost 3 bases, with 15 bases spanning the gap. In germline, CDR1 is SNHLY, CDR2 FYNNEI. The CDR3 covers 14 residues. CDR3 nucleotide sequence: TGTGCCAGCATTCAGGGGTGGACGGACTATGGCTACACCTTC. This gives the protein CASIQGWTDYGYTF.

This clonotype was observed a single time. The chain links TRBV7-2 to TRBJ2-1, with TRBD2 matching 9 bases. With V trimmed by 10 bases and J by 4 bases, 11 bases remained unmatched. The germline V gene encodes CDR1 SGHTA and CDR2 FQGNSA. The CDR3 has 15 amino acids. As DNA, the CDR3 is TGTGCCAATATGTGGGCTAGCGGGGTTTACAATGAGCAGTTCTTC. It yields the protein CANMWASGVYNEQFF.

The CDR3 is CSASDPGSEKLFF. The CDR3 region has the DNA TGCAGTGCTAGTGACCCCGGGAGTGAAAAACTGTTTTTT. The chain combines TRBV20-1 with TRBJ1-4, with D unresolved. V was cut by 3 bases and J by 7 bases, with 12 bases left in between. The CDR3 covers 13 residues. CDR1 DFQATT and CDR2 SNEGSKA come from the germline V gene (reference sequence).

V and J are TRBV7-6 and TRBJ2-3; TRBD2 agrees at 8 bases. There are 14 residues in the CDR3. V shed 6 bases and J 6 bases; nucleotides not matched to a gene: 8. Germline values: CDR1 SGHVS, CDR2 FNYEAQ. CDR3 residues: CASRSAGGGDTQYF. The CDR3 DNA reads TGTGCCAGCAGATCGGCGGGGGGCGGGGATACGCAGTATTTT.